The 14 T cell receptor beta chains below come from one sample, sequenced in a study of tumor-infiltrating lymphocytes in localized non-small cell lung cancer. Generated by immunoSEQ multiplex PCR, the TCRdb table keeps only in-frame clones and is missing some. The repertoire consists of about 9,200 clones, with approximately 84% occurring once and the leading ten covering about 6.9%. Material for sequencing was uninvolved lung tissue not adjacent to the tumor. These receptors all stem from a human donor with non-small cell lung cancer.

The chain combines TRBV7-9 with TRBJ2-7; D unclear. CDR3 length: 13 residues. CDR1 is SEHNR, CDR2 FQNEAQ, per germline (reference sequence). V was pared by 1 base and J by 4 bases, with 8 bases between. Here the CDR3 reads CASSLGSWYEQYF. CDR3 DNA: TGTGCCAGCAGCTTAGGATCTTGGTACGAGCAGTACTTC.

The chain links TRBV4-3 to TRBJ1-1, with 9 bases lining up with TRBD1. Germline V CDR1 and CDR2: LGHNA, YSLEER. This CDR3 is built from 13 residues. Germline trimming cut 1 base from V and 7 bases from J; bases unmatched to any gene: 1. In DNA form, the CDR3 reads TGCGCCAGCAGCCAAGGGACAGGGGTTGAAGCTTTCTTT. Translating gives CASSQGTGVEAFF.

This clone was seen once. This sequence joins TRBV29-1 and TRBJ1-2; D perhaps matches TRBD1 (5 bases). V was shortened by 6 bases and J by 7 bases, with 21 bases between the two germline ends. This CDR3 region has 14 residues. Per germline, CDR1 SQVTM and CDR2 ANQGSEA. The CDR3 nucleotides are TGCAGCGTGACGATAGGTGGGGGTACAAGTGGCTACACCTTC. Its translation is CSVTIGGGTSGYTF.

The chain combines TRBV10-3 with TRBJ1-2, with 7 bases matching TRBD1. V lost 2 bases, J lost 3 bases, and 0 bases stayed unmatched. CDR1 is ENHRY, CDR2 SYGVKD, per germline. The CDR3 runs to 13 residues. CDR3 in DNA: TGTGCCATCAGTGAGGGACAGGACTATGGCTACACCTTC. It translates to CAISEGQDYGYTF.

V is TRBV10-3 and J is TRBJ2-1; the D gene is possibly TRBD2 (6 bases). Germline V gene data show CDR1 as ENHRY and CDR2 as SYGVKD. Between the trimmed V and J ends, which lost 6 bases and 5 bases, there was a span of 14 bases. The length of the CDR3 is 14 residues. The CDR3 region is CAIREGLGHNEQFF. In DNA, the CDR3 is TGTGCCATCAGAGAGGGACTCGGACACAATGAGCAGTTCTTC.

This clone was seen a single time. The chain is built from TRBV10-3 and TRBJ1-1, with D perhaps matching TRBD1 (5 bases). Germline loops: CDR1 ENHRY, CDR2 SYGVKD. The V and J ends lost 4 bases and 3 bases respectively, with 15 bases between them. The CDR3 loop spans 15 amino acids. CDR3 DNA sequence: TGTGCCATCAGTGTGGGGCGGGCAGGCGACACTGAAGCTTTCTTT. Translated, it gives CAISVGRAGDTEAFF.

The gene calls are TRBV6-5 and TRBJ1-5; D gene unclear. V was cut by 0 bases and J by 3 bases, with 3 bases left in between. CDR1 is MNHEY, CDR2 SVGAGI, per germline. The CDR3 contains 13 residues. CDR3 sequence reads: CASSYSNNQPQHF. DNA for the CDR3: TGTGCCAGCAGTTACTCCAACAATCAGCCCCAGCATTTT.

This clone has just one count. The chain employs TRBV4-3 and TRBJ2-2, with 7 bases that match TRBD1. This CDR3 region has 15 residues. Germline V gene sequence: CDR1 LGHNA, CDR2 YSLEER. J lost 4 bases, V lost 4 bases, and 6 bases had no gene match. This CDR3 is CASSREGGRTGELFF. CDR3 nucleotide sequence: TGCGCCAGCAGCCGGGAAGGGGGCCGCACCGGGGAGCTGTTTTTT.

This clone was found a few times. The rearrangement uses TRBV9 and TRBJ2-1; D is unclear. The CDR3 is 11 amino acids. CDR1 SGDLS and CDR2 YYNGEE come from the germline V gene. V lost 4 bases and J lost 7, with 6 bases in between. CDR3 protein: CASSRSNEQFF. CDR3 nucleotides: TGTGCCAGCAGCCGGTCGAATGAGCAGTTCTTC.

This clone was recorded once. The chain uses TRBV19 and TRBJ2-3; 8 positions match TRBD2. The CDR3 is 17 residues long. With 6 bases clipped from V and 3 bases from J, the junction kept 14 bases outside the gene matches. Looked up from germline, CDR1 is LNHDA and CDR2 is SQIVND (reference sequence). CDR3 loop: CASRPGLAGRQTDTQYF. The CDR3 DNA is TGTGCCAGTAGACCCGGATTAGCGGGACGACAGACAGATACGCAGTATTTT.

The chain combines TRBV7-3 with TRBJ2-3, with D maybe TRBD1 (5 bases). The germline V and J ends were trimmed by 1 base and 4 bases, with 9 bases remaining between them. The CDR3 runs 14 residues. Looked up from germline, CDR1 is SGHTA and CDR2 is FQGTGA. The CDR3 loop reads CASSLSAGSDTQYF. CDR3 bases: TGTGCCAGCAGCTTAAGCGCAGGGTCAGATACGCAGTATTTT.

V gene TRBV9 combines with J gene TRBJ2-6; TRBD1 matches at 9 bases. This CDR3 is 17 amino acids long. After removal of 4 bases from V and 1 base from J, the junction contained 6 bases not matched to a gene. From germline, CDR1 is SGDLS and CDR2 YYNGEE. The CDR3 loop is CASSRTGTGSGANVLTF. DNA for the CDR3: TGTGCCAGCAGCAGAACCGGGACAGGGTCTGGGGCCAACGTCCTGACTTTC.

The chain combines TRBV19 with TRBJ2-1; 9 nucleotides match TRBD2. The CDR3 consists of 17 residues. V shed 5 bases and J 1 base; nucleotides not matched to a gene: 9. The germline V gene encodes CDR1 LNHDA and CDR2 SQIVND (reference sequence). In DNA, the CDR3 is TGTGCCAGTAGTCCCGTAGCGGGAGCGGGGTCCTACAATGAGCAGTTCTTC. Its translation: CASSPVAGAGSYNEQFF.

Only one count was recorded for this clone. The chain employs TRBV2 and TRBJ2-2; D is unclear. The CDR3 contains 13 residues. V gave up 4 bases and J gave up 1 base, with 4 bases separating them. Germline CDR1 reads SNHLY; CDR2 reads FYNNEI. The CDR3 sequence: CASSAGNTGELFF. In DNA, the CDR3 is TGTGCCAGCAGTGCAGGGAACACCGGGGAGCTGTTTTTT.